This T cell receptor (beta chain) was sequenced in a study of control samples from healthy donors and cancer patients. Sequenced by immunoSEQ multiplex PCR; TCRdb stores in-frame clones only, minus some. The sample has around 55,000 clones, 70% to 90% seen once. The count of this clone is one. CDR3 length: 14 amino acids. Between the trimmed V and J ends, which lost 2 bases and 0 bases, there was a span of 5 bases. The germline gives CDR1 ENHRY, CDR2 SYGVKD. The sequence was collected from a man aged 45 to 65 in good health. Sequencing input: blood. This chain connects TRBV10-3 to TRBJ2-1; D not certain. CDR3 residues: CAISEVGSYNEQFF. The CDR3 DNA sequence: TGTGCCATCAGTGAGGTAGGCTCCTACAATGAGCAGTTCTTC.